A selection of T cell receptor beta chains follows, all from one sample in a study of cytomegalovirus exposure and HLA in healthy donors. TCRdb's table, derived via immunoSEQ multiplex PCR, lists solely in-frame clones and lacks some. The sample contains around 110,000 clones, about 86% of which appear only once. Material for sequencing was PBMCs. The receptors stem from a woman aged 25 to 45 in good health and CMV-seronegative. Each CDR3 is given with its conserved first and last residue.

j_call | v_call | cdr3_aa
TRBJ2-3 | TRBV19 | CASHPGTSGASTDTQYF
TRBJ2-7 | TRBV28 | CASSDTLAGVAYEQYF
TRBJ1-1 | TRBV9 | CASSPRWDRVNTEAFF
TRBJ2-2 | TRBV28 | CASQSRGGIRFGELFF
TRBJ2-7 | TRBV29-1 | CSVDAGTGGEQYF
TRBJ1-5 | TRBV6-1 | CATFSQRDQPQHF
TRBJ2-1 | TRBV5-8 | CASSFEGQSRLASPYNEQFF
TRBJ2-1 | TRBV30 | CAWNRLSSYNEQFF
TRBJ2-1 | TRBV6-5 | CASSYSFSGRADEQFF
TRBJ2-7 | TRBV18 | CASSPDSFRSEQYF
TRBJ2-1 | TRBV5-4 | CASSLGQYNEQFF
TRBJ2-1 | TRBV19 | CASSIQNEQFF
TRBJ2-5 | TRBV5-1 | CASSPIPQGAKETQYF
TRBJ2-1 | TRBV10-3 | CAIRDKRGMANEQFF
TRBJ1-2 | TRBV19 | CASWDRDRPGYTF
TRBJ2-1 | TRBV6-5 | CASSYSPGGLANEQFF
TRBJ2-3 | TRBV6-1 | CASSGKPGQGTDTQYF
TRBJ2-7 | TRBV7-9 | CASSSVSLAGGSEQYF
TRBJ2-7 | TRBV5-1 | CASSPAPQAPYEQYF
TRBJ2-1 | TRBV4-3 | CASSQGAGITYNEQFF
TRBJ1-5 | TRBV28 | CASRKQGNQPRHF
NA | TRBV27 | CASSARPGRPAGNEQYF
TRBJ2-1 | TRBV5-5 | CASRLGGGSYNEQFF
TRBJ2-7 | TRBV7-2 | CASSRATGEVYEQYF
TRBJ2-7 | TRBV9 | CASSVDPAGVVNEQYF
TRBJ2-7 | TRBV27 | CAGSPGWRQYF